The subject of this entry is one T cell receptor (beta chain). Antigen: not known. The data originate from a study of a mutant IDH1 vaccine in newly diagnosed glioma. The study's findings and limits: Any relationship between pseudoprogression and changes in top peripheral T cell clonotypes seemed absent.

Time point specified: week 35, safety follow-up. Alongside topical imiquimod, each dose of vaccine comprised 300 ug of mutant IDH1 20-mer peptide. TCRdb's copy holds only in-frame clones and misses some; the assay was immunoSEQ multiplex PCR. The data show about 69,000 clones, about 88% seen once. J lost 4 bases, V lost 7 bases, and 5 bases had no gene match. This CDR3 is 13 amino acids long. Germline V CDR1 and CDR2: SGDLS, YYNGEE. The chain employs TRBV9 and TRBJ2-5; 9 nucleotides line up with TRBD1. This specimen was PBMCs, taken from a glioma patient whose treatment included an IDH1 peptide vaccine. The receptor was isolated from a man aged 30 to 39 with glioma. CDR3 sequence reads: CASGTGTGETQYF. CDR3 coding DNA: TGTGCCAGCGGGACAGGGACGGGAGAGACCCAGTACTTC. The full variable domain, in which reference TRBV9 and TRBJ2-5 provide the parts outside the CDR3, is DSGVTQTPKHLITATGQRVTLRCSPRSGDLSVYWYQQSLDQGLQFLIQYYNGEERAKGNILERFSAQQFPDLHSELNLSSLELGDSALYFCASGTGTGETQYFGPGTRLLVL.